What follows are 9 T cell receptor beta chains derived from one specimen sequenced in a study of CXCR3-negative and CXCR3-positive naive CD8 T cells. It was by 5' RACE with UMI labels that the TRB cDNA libraries were prepared. Following a re-call of the 5' RACE reads, TCRdb has one entry per CDR3 protein and lacks DNA. Its table lists around 50,000 distinct CDR3 sequences. What was sequenced was memory CD8+ T cells from blood. All receptors come from a human donor in good health. Some clones in this sample may be carry-over from other donors' samples.

The chain has TRBV29-1 and TRBJ2-2; TCRdb outputs TRBD2, but without DNA this stays unchecked. CDR3 size: 15 residues. Germline V gives CDR1 SQVTM, CDR2 ANQGSEA. This CDR3 reads CSVMSGGFGTGELFF.

V and J are TRBV7-2 and TRBJ2-2; TCRdb's D gene call, TRBD1, goes unchecked for lack of DNA. From germline, CDR1 is SGHTA and CDR2 FQGNSA. The CDR3 is 13 amino acids. The CDR3 here is CASSLTGAGELFF. Filled out from reference TRBV7-2 and TRBJ2-2, the complete variable domain reads GAGVSQSPSNKVTEKGKDVELRCDPISGHTALYWYRQSLGQGLEFLIYFQGNSAPDKSGLPSDRFSAERTGGSVSTLTIQRTQQEDSAVYLCASSLTGAGELFFGEGSRLTVL.

The J gene is TRBJ2-1, the V gene TRBV5-1. This CDR3 region has 17 residues. Germline CDR1 SGHRS, CDR2 YFSETQ. This chain's CDR3 is CASSLGAAGAAYNEQFF.

This chain joins TRBV7-9 and TRBJ1-1; TCRdb lists TRBD1, though no DNA is available to test this call. From germline, CDR1 is SEHNR and CDR2 FQNEAQ (reference sequence). The CDR3 extends over 13 amino acids. The CDR3 reads CASSISGYNEAFF. Based on the CDR3 plus reference TRBV7-9 and TRBJ1-1, the full variable domain is DTGVSQNPRHKITKRGQNVTFRCDPISEHNRLYWYRQTLGQGPEFLTYFQNEAQLEKSRLLSDRFSAERPKGSFSTLEIQRTEQGDSAMYLCASSISGYNEAFFGQGTRLTVV.

The V gene is TRBV5-1, the J gene TRBJ2-7. Germline loops: CDR1 SGHRS, CDR2 YFSETQ. This CDR3 comprises 12 residues. This CDR3 is CASSLRPYEQYF.

This chain links TRBV9 with TRBJ2-7. The CDR3 totals 14 residues. Germline lookup yields CDR1 SGDLS and CDR2 YYNGEE. CDR3 in amino acids: CASSRPSHGYEQYF.

The CDR3 region is CASSIGQTVTEAFF. This chain connects TRBV19 to TRBJ1-1; as DNA is missing, the TRBD1 call by TCRdb cannot be tested. The CDR3 runs to 14 residues. Germline values: CDR1 LNHDA, CDR2 SQIVND (reference sequence).

V and J are TRBV5-1 and TRBJ2-7; TCRdb proposes TRBD1, but this gene call is untestable without DNA. Germline CDR1 SGHRS, CDR2 YFSETQ. CDR3 size: 15 residues. The CDR3 protein is CASSPAWGQGYEQYF.

The CDR3 sequence: CASSLRQGYEQYF. This chain links TRBV27 with TRBJ2-7; TCRdb's D gene call, TRBD1, goes unchecked for lack of DNA. This CDR3 has 13 residues. Germline V lookup: CDR1 MNHEY, CDR2 SMNVEV (reference sequence).